Listed below are T cell receptor beta chains from one sample, sequenced in a study of blood T cell repertoires in COVID-19. Sequencing was performed with immunoSEQ multiplex PCR; in TCRdb, only in-frame clones are kept and a portion is missing. The sample contains some 220,000 clones, over 60% of which appear only once. The specimen was peripheral blood. The receptors come from a woman aged 70-85 years with acute or convalescent COVID-19. The CDR3 runs from the conserved cysteine through the conserved F or W. The D gene is left open where the match is weak. Expanded clones are given a class, and other clones once, few, many or no size at all.

>TRBV29-1|TRBJ1-2|-|12|-
TGCAGCGCCGGGGTAGCTAACTATGGCTACACCTTC
CSAGVANYGYTF
>TRBV2|TRBJ2-2|-|13|few
TGTGCCAGCAGTGCTACTAGCACCGGGGAGCTGTTTTTT
CASSATSTGELFF
>TRBV6-5|TRBJ2-3|TRBD2|15|-
TGTGCCAGCAGTAGGAGCGGGGTAGGCACAGATACGCAGTATTTT
CASSRSGVGTDTQYF
>TRBV6-5|TRBJ1-6|-|15|few
TGTGCCAGCAAGCCCCTACAGGGTGTAGGATCACCCCTCCACTTT
CASKPLQGVGSPLHF
>TRBV7-8|TRBJ2-7|TRBD1|15|-
TGTGCCAGCAGCTTAGGGGCAGGGGGCACCTACGAGCAGTACTTC
CASSLGAGGTYEQYF
>TRBV18|TRBJ2-7|-|14|-
TGTGCCAGCTCACCGAACGGACAGAACAGCGAGCAGTACTTC
CASSPNGQNSEQYF
>TRBV7-3|TRBJ2-3|TRBD1|15|-
TGTGCCAGCAGCTTTCGGGACAGGGGGACAGATACGCAGTATTTT
CASSFRDRGTDTQYF
>TRBV19|TRBJ1-1|-|16|-
TGTGCCAGTACCCCGGACAGCGGCCTCATGAACACTGAAGCTTTCTTT
CASTPDSGLMNTEAFF
>TRBV28|TRBJ2-1|TRBD1|14|-
TGTGCCAGCAACCAAAGGACAGGGGGGAATGAGCAGTTCTTC
CASNQRTGGNEQFF
>TRBV5-6|TRBJ1-2|-|13|-
TGTGCCAGCAGCTTTGACAGCGATAAAGGCTACACCTTC
CASSFDSDKGYTF
>TRBV13|TRBJ2-3|TRBD2|14|-
TGTGCCAGCAGCGCCACTAGCGGCACAGATACGCAGTATTTT
CASSATSGTDTQYF
>TRBV6-5|TRBJ1-2|TRBD1|16|-
TGTGCCAGCAGTTCCCTGGGGACAGCCATCTCGTGGGTCTACACCTTC
CASSSLGTAISWVYTF
>TRBV24-1|TRBJ2-2|-|16|-
TGTGCCACCAGTGACCCGAAACAGGGGACTACCGGGGAGCTGTTTTTT
CATSDPKQGTTGELFF
>TRBV6-5|TRBJ1-1|-|12|-
TGTCGATCAGGGGCCGGCCCCTTTGAAGCTTTCTTT
CRSGAGPFEAFF
>TRBV3-1/TRBV3-2|TRBJ2-5|TRBD2|17|-
TGTGCCAGCAGCCTCGGATTGCTAGCGGGGGGGCCCGAGACCCAGTACTTC
CASSLGLLAGGPETQYF
>TRBV5-1|TRBJ2-5|-|16|-
TGCGCCAGCAGCTTGGGTGGGCAGGGGAGTCAAGAGACCCAGTACTTC
CASSLGGQGSQETQYF
>TRBV7-2|TRBJ1-3|-|15|-
TGTGCCAGCAGCTTGGCCGGGACACTAGGAAACACCATATATTTT
CASSLAGTLGNTIYF
>TRBV5-1|TRBJ2-7|TRBD1|15|-
TGCGCCAGCAGCCCAGGGACAGGGGGTAGGGTCGAGCAGTACTTC
CASSPGTGGRVEQYF